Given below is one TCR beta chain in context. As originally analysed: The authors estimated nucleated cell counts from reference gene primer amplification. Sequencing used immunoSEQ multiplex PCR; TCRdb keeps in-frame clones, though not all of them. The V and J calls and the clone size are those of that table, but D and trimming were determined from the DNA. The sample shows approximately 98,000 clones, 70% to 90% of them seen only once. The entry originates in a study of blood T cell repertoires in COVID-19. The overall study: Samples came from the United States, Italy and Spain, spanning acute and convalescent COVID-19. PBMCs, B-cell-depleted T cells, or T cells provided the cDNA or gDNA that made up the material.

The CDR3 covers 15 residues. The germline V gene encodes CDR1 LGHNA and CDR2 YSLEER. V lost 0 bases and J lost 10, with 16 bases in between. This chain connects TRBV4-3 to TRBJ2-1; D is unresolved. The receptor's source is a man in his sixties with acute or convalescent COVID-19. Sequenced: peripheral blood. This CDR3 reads CASSQDPGSGREQFF. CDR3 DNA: TGCGCCAGCAGCCAAGATCCTGGCTCAGGTCGCGAGCAGTTCTTC.